The clone carrying this T cell receptor (beta chain) has only a few counts. Its specificity is unknown. A single record per CDR3 protein comes from TCRdb applying MiXCR to the 5' RACE reads. The sample lists roughly 480,000 distinct CDR3 sequences; about 23% were seen once. This record comes from a study of T-cell memory formation after mild COVID-19. V lost 1 base, J lost 9 bases, and 10 bases lay in between. There are 13 residues in the CDR3. Germline CDR1 reads MGHRA; CDR2 reads YSYEKL. General study findings and limits: Detection of some responders pre-infection suggested pre-existing cross-reactive memory T cells participated.

The sequenced sample was PBMCs or a T cell subset sorted from them (not recorded which). This TCR was sampled from an adult woman who had mild COVID-19 (a few samples of this study predate the infection). Cell type and time point are not known. The chain employs TRBV4-1 and TRBJ2-1; D unresolved. The CDR3 DNA reads as TGCGCCAGCAGCCAAGCTGCCGGAATTGAGCAGTTCTTC. Translation gives CASSQAAGIEQFF.